The 30 T cell receptor beta chains below all came from one sample that was sequenced in a study of blood T cell repertoires in COVID-19. Clones were sequenced by immunoSEQ multiplex PCR, and TCRdb holds only the in-frame ones, with some missing. Among around 210,000 clones listed, approximately 84% were seen once. Sequenced input: peripheral blood. The origin of the receptors is a woman aged 80 or over with COVID-19, enrolled during active disease.

In its sample, this clone was seen a few times. The chain has TRBV5-4 and TRBJ1-2, with D possibly matching TRBD1 (5 bases). V dropped 3 bases and J dropped 8 bases, with 17 bases sitting between them. Germline CDR1 is SGHNT and CDR2 is YYREEE (reference sequence). The CDR3 loop spans 14 amino acids. The CDR3 DNA sequence: TGTGCCAGCAGCTCTTTCATGCAGGGTAGCGGCTACACCTTC. It encodes CASSSFMQGSGYTF.

In DNA form, the CDR3 reads TGTGCCAGCAGTGAAAGTCTGGGGCTAAACACTGAAGCTTTCTTT. Its protein product is CASSESLGLNTEAFF. This chain connects TRBV6-1 to TRBJ1-1; D is possibly TRBD1 (5 bases). Per germline, CDR1 MNHNS and CDR2 SASEGT. V lost 2 bases and J lost 2, with 12 bases in between. This CDR3 has 15 amino acids.

This rearrangement joins TRBV5-1 to TRBJ2-5, with TRBD1 matching 8 bases. V shed 1 base and J 3 bases; nucleotides not matched to a gene: 5. This CDR3 contains 15 residues. Per the germline V gene, CDR1 is SGHRS and CDR2 is YFSETQ. CDR3 coding DNA: TGCGCCAGCAGCTTGCTTCAGGGGGCGGAAGAGACCCAGTACTTC. This gives the protein CASSLLQGAEETQYF.

The chain combines TRBV4-2 with TRBJ2-2; 14 bases fit TRBD2. Unmatched junction bases numbered 4, after V lost 2 bases and J lost 5 bases. The length of the CDR3 is 17 residues. CDR1 LGHNA and CDR2 YNFKEQ come from the germline V gene. CDR3: CASSQTGTSGSTGELFF. Written as DNA, the CDR3 is TGTGCCAGCAGCCAAACCGGGACTAGCGGGAGTACCGGGGAGCTGTTTTTT.

The chain is built from TRBV7-8 and TRBJ1-6; 7 nucleotides align to TRBD1. J gave up 9 bases and V 6 bases, and 8 bases lay outside the gene matches. The germline V gene has CDR1 SGHVS and CDR2 FQNEAQ. CDR3 length: 14 amino acids. The CDR3 DNA is TGTGCCAGCAGGGAGACAGGGATAGGTTCACCCCTCCACTTT. Protein sequence: CASRETGIGSPLHF.

The chain couples TRBV20-1 to TRBJ1-3; D is unresolved. CDR3 length equals 11 residues. In germline, CDR1 is DFQATT, CDR2 SNEGSKA (reference sequence). V lost 6 bases, J lost 4 bases, and 7 bases lay in between. CDR3 DNA sequence: TGCAGTGCCGCGTTCGGAAACACCATATATTTT. This sequence encodes CSAAFGNTIYF.

V gene TRBV4-2 combines with J gene TRBJ2-1; perhaps TRBD2 as D (5 bases). CDR1 and CDR2 (germline): LGHNA, YNFKEQ. The V gene lost 0 bases and the J gene lost 4 bases, with 10 bases spanning the gap. The CDR3 extends over 15 amino acids. The CDR3 DNA follows: TGTGCCAGCAGCCAAGATTTAGCGTCATACAATGAGCAGTTCTTC. It is translated as CASSQDLASYNEQFF.

The chain uses TRBV19 and TRBJ1-2; 10 positions agree with TRBD1. With 6 bases clipped from V and 8 bases from J, the junction kept 9 bases outside the gene matches. CDR3 length: 14 residues. Germline V gives CDR1 LNHDA, CDR2 SQIVND (reference sequence). This CDR3 reads CASRTPGQGSGYTF. The CDR3 nucleotides read TGTGCCAGTAGAACTCCGGGACAGGGGAGCGGCTACACCTTC.

The chain links TRBV6-5 to TRBJ1-6; 9 bases fit TRBD1. J lost 9 bases, V lost 6 bases, and 0 bases had no gene match. This CDR3 is 12 amino acids long. CDR1 and CDR2 from the germline V gene are MNHEY and SVGAGI. This CDR3 is CASRGQGSPLHF. The CDR3 nucleotides read TGTGCCAGCAGGGGACAGGGTTCACCCCTCCACTTT.

The chain couples TRBV19 to TRBJ1-4; D remains ambiguous. The V gene lost 7 bases and the J gene lost 8 bases, with 17 bases spanning the gap. CDR1 LNHDA and CDR2 SQIVND come from the germline V gene (reference sequence). The CDR3 runs to 14 residues. CDR3 sequence: CASTVGLAGEKLFF. The CDR3 DNA reads as TGTGCCAGTACCGTGGGCCTAGCGGGGGAAAAACTGTTTTTT.

This clone occurred a few times. This chain links TRBV6-5 with TRBJ1-1; D not resolved. Trimming took off 10 bases at V and 3 bases at J, with 12 bases between the two ends. Germline V CDR1 and CDR2: MNHEY, SVGAGI. This CDR3 is built from 12 residues. The CDR3 nucleotides read TGTGCCACCAAGAGGCTGGACACTGAAGCTTTCTTT. Protein: CATKRLDTEAFF.

The V call is TRBV28, the J call TRBJ1-1; tentative D call: TRBD1 (6 bases). This CDR3 has 15 residues. V lost 8 bases to trimming and J lost 0 bases, with 16 bases between them. Germline CDR1 reads MDHEN; CDR2 reads SYDVKM. This CDR3 reads CASATGQLMNTEAFF. CDR3 nucleotide sequence: TGTGCCAGCGCCACTGGACAGCTAATGAACACTGAAGCTTTCTTT.

V and J are TRBV3-1 (or the pseudogene TRBV3-2) and TRBJ2-7; D uncertain. CDR1 and CDR2 from the germline V gene are LGHDT and YNNKEL (reference sequence). There are 11 residues in the CDR3. Deletions cut 4 bases from V and 2 bases from J, with 3 bases between. This CDR3 reads CASSRAYEQYF. CDR3 DNA sequence: TGTGCCAGCAGCCGAGCCTACGAGCAGTACTTC.

This clone was recorded only once. The V and J genes are TRBV7-3 and TRBJ2-2; TRBD2 agrees at 8 bases. The V gene end was trimmed by 3 bases and the J gene end by 0 bases; junction bases not matched to a gene: 0. Looked up from germline, CDR1 is SGHTA and CDR2 is FQGTGA. This CDR3 has 15 amino acids. Here the CDR3 reads CASSLTSANTGELFF. The CDR3, as DNA: TGTGCCAGCAGCTTGACTAGCGCGAACACCGGGGAGCTGTTTTTT.

V and J are TRBV19 and TRBJ1-6; no reliable D call. The germline V gene has CDR1 LNHDA and CDR2 SQIVND (reference sequence). This CDR3 contains 14 residues. Trimming pared 3 bases from V and 6 bases from J, leaving 9 bases between. The CDR3 region is CASSIEHVNSPLHF. As DNA, the CDR3 is TGTGCCAGTAGTATTGAACACGTTAATTCACCCCTCCACTTT.

V and J are TRBV5-1 and TRBJ1-2; D unresolved. Per germline, CDR1 SGHRS and CDR2 YFSETQ. V was pared by 0 bases and J by 6 bases, with 12 bases between. CDR3 length equals 14 residues. The CDR3 nucleotides read TGCGCCAGCAGCTTGGAACGCATCGGTAATGGCTACACCTTC. Translated, it gives CASSLERIGNGYTF.

This chain links TRBV9 with TRBJ2-7; 9 bases are shared with TRBD1. CDR3 length: 15 residues. Per the germline V gene, CDR1 is SGDLS and CDR2 is YYNGEE. With V trimmed by 4 bases and J by 4 bases, 9 bases remained unmatched. CDR3 region: CASSTGGSRIYEQYF. In nucleotides, the CDR3 is TGTGCCAGCAGCACAGGGGGCTCGAGAATTTACGAGCAGTACTTC.

The V gene is TRBV25-1, the J gene TRBJ1-6; D call uncertain. The CDR3 length is 12 residues. V lost 6 bases to trimming and J lost 7 bases, with 7 bases between them. Germline assignment: CDR1 MGHDK and CDR2 SYGVNS. CDR3 sequence: CASRQVNSPLHF. The CDR3 DNA reads as TGTGCCAGCAGGCAGGTGAATTCACCCCTCCACTTT.

This clone has a single count. The chain recombines TRBV18 with TRBJ1-5; D is uncertain. The germline V and J ends were trimmed by 2 bases and 6 bases, with 8 bases remaining between them. The germline CDR1 and CDR2 sequences are KGHSH and LQKENI. CDR3 length: 13 amino acids. CDR3 DNA sequence: TGTGCCAGCTCACCAGGGTCGGGTCAGCCCCAGCATTTT. Protein sequence: CASSPGSGQPQHF. The whole variable domain, remainder taken from reference TRBV18 and TRBJ1-5, is NAGVMQNPRHLVRRRGQEARLRCSPMKGHSHVYWYRQLPEEGLKFMVYLQKENIIDESGMPKERFSAEFPKEGPSILRIQQVVRGDSAAYFCASSPGSGQPQHFGDGTRLSIL.

V and J are TRBV29-1 and TRBJ2-5; no clear D. The V gene's germline CDR1 is SQVTM and CDR2 ANQGSEA. The V and J ends lost 0 bases and 4 bases respectively, with 9 bases between them. The CDR3 length is 13 residues. Written as DNA, the CDR3 is TGCAGCGTTGAAGAACATTTTTTAGAGACCCAGTACTTC. It encodes CSVEEHFLETQYF. The full variable domain, in which reference TRBV29-1 and TRBJ2-5 provide the parts outside the CDR3, is SAVISQKPSRDICQRGTSLTIQCQVDSQVTMMFWYRQQPGQSLTLIATANQGSEATYESGFVIDKFPISRPNLTFSTLTVSNMSPEDSSIYLCSVEEHFLETQYFGPGTRLLVL.

V and J are TRBV5-1 and TRBJ1-2, with D possibly TRBD1 on 5 matching bases. Trimming took off 0 bases at V and 9 bases at J, with 18 bases between the two ends. CDR1 SGHRS and CDR2 YFSETQ come from the germline V gene. This CDR3 has 15 amino acids. The DNA of the CDR3 is TGCGCCAGCAGCTTGGCCAACGGCAGGGAGGGTAGCTACACCTTC. Translated, it gives CASSLANGREGSYTF. Variable domain in full (rest from reference TRBV5-1 and TRBJ1-2): KAGVTQTPRYLIKTRGQQVTLSCSPISGHRSVSWYQQTPGQGLQFLFEYFSETQRNKGNFPGRFSGRQFSNSRSEMNVSTLELGDSALYLCASSLANGREGSYTFGSGTRLTVV.

The V gene is TRBV5-1, the J gene TRBJ2-2; D is perhaps TRBD2 (5 bases). Germline-derived CDR1 and CDR2 are SGHRS and YFSETQ. V lost 0 bases and J lost 5, with 11 bases in between. The CDR3 extends over 15 amino acids. The CDR3 sequence is CASSLERLATGELFF. CDR3 DNA: TGCGCCAGCAGCTTGGAACGGCTAGCAACCGGGGAGCTGTTTTTT.

J is TRBJ1-2 and V is TRBV5-1; D possibly corresponds to TRBD1 (6 bases). The CDR3 is 15 amino acids. CDR1 is SGHRS, CDR2 YFSETQ, per germline. Deletions cut 4 bases from V and 6 bases from J, with 19 bases between. CDR3 nucleotides: TGCGCCAGCAGCCCCTCTCCGACAGGTGGCGATGGCTACACCTTC. It is translated as CASSPSPTGGDGYTF. The variable domain in full, completed from reference TRBV5-1 and TRBJ1-2, reads KAGVTQTPRYLIKTRGQQVTLSCSPISGHRSVSWYQQTPGQGLQFLFEYFSETQRNKGNFPGRFSGRQFSNSRSEMNVSTLELGDSALYLCASSPSPTGGDGYTFGSGTRLTVV.

CDR3 DNA sequence: TGCGCCAGCAGCCCATCGGGACAAGCGTCGGCTTATGGCTACACCTTC. Translation gives CASSPSGQASAYGYTF. V gene TRBV5-1 combines with J gene TRBJ1-2, with D possibly matching TRBD1 (6 bases). Between the trimmed V and J ends, which lost 4 bases and 5 bases, there was a span of 21 bases. The CDR3 runs to 16 residues. Looked up from germline, CDR1 is SGHRS and CDR2 is YFSETQ.

This sequence joins TRBV19 and TRBJ1-2; no clear D. Trimming cost V 6 bases and J 3 bases, with 14 bases left between them. The germline V gene has CDR1 LNHDA and CDR2 SQIVND (reference sequence). There are 14 residues in the CDR3. The CDR3 nucleotides read TGTGCCAGTAGGAGGGAGGACGTTTACTATGGCTACACCTTC. It codes for CASRREDVYYGYTF.

The V gene is TRBV4-1, the J gene TRBJ2-3, with TRBD2 as a possible D gene (7 bases). Looked up from germline, CDR1 is MGHRA and CDR2 is YSYEKL. The CDR3 covers 17 residues. Deletions cut 0 bases from V and 4 bases from J, with 17 bases between. CDR3 bases: TGCGCCAGCAGCCAAGAGTTAGGGAAAGGGGGGGCAGATACGCAGTATTTT. Its protein product is CASSQELGKGGADTQYF.

The gene calls are TRBV6-5 and TRBJ1-2; 7 positions match TRBD1. V dropped 6 bases and J dropped 1; count of bases not matched to a gene: 5. The CDR3 has 14 residues. Germline values: CDR1 MNHEY, CDR2 SVGAGI. In DNA form, the CDR3 reads TGTGCCAGCAGGGCGGGACAGCTTAACTATGGCTACACCTTC. It yields the protein CASRAGQLNYGYTF.

The CDR3 bases are TGTGCCAGCAGACGACTAGCGGGAGCCCACGAGCAGTACTTC. Translation: CASRRLAGAHEQYF. The chain employs TRBV6-5 and TRBJ2-7, with TRBD2 matching over 12 bases. V lost 6 bases to trimming and J lost 5 bases; unmatched junction nucleotides: 5. The CDR3 is made up of 14 amino acids. In germline, CDR1 is MNHEY, CDR2 SVGAGI.

Turning to this clone: The same CDR3 arises from other DNA sequences in this sample as well. J is TRBJ1-3 and V is TRBV28; D unresolved. V shed 3 bases and J shed 2 bases, with 8 bases lying between them. The CDR3 sequence is 14 residues long. CDR1 and CDR2 from the germline V gene are MDHEN and SYDVKM. In DNA form, the CDR3 reads TGTGCCAGCAGTTTGACGGGTACTGGAAACACCATATATTTT. Its translation: CASSLTGTGNTIYF.

The chain links TRBV3-1 (or the pseudogene TRBV3-2) to TRBJ2-7; 10 positions match TRBD1. The germline gives CDR1 LGHDT, CDR2 YNNKEL (reference sequence). CDR3 length equals 18 residues. The junction had 15 bases not matched to a gene; V was cut back by 3 bases and J by 4 bases. In DNA form, the CDR3 reads TGTGCCAGCAGCCAGGGACCCCGCTCGGGACAGGGGAGTTACGAGCAGTACTTC. Protein product: CASSQGPRSGQGSYEQYF.